This T cell receptor beta chain came from a study of blood T cell repertoires in COVID-19. Whole-study context: Spain, Italy and the United States supplied samples that represented acute and convalescent COVID-19. Sources were T cells, B-cell-depleted T cells, or PBMCs; the material itself was cDNA or gDNA.

The method was immunoSEQ multiplex PCR; TCRdb's version includes in-frame clones alone and lacks a portion of them. The table records tens of thousands of clones, 80% to 90% of them present only once. The length of the CDR3 is 17 residues. The germline V and J ends were trimmed by 1 base and 4 bases, with 14 bases remaining between them. The V gene's germline CDR1 is LNHDA and CDR2 SQIVND (reference sequence). Sequences were obtained from peripheral blood. The clonotype was recovered from a man aged 80 or over with acute or convalescent COVID-19. The rearrangement joins TRBV19 to TRBJ2-6; no clear D. In nucleotides, the CDR3 is TGTGCCAGTAGTATAGGGATCGGGTCACCCGGGGCCAACGTCCTGACTTTC. This encodes CASSIGIGSPGANVLTF.